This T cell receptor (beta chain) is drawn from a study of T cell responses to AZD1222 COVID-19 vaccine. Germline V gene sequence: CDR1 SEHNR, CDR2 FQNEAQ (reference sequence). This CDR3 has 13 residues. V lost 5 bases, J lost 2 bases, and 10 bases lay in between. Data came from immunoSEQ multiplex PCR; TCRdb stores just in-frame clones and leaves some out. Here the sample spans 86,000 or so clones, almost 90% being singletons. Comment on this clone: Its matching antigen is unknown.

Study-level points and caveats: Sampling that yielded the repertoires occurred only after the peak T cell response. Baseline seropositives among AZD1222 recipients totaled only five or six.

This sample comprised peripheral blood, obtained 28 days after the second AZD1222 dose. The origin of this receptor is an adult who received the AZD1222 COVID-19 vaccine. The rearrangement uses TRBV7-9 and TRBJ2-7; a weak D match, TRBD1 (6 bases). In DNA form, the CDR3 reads TGTGCCAGCAGCCAAAGGACAGCCTACGAGCAGTACTTC. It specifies CASSQRTAYEQYF.